The clone carrying this T cell receptor (beta chain) was picked up many times. This record comes from a study of CD8+CD57+ T cells in acquired aplastic anemia. V gave up 3 bases and J gave up 5 bases, with 11 bases separating them. Germline V gene sequence: CDR1 DFQATT, CDR2 SNEGSKA (reference sequence). This CDR3 comprises 14 residues. Selection for sequencing was limited to patients who had shown CD8+CD57+ cell expansion by flow cytometry. Severe acquired aplastic anemia was present in all patients. TCR beta VDJ and CDR3 profiles were obtained from a genomic DNA template. TCRdb reprocessed the reads via MiXCR and lists one record per CDR3 protein. The sample includes approximately 470,000 distinct CDR3 sequences, approximately 33% of them seen just once.

The chain has TRBV20-1 and TRBJ1-6; D may be TRBD1 (5 bases). The sample comprised sorted CD4+, CD8+, or CD8+CD57+ T cells (not recorded which) from PBMCs. This clonotype originated in a human donor with aplastic anemia. The CDR3 loop reads CSARLGTDNSPLHF. In DNA form, the CDR3 reads TGCAGTGCTAGGTTAGGGACGGATAATTCACCCCTCCACTTT.